This TCR beta chain was identified during a study of OX40 agonist ivuxolimab in advanced cancers. About the study: People who had prior anti-PD-1, anti-PD-L1 or anti-CTLA-4 therapy could take part, and around 40% had some.

A word on this clone: What it recognizes is unknown.

Germline CDR1 reads SGHNT; CDR2 reads YYREEE (reference sequence). The V gene end was trimmed by 6 bases and the J gene end by 4 bases; junction bases not matched to a gene: 10. There are 15 residues in the CDR3. Autoimmune disease history or systemic immunosuppression was exclusionary. Study results and limitations: Among patients with partial responses at 0.1-3.0 mg/kg, clonal expansion was among the lowest. The average count of expanded clones was higher among CD8+ T cells than among CD4+.

Some clones are missing from TCRdb's copy, which holds only in-frame ones; the method was immunoSEQ multiplex PCR. The table has tens of thousands of clones, over 65% seen once. The gene calls are TRBV5-4 and TRBJ2-5, with 9 bases aligning to TRBD1. The clonotype originates from an adult with an advanced solid tumor such as melanoma, head and neck, liver or kidney cancer. This specimen was CD4+ or CD8+ T cells sorted from blood, taken in a trial of the OX40 agonist ivuxolimab. The CDR3 protein is CASTPGTGYLETQYF. The CDR3 DNA follows: TGTGCCAGCACCCCCGGGACAGGGTATTTAGAGACCCAGTACTTC.